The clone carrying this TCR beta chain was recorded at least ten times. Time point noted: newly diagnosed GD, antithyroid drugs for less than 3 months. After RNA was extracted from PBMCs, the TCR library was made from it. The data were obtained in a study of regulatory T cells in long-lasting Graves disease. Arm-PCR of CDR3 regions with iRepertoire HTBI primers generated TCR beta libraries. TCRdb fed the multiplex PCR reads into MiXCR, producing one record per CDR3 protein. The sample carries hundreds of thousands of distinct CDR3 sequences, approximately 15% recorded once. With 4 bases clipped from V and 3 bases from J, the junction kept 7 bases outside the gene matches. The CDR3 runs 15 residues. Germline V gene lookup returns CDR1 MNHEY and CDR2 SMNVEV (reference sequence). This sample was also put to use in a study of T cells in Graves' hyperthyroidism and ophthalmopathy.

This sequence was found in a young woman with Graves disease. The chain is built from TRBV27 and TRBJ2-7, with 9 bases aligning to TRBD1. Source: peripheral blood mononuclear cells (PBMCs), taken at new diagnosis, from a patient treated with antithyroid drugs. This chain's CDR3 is CASSSPGTGIYEQYF. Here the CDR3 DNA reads TGTGCCAGCAGTTCCCCCGGGACAGGGATCTACGAGCAGTACTTC.